The rows below give T cell receptor beta chains drawn from one sample of a study of T cells in Graves' hyperthyroidism and ophthalmopathy. From the multiplex PCR reads, TCRdb called clonotypes with MiXCR, one entry per CDR3 protein. The sample holds almost 600,000 distinct CDR3 sequences, 11% to 15% seen once. The sample taken for sequencing was blood. Source of these receptors: a woman aged 25 to 39 with Graves' hyperthyroidism that later progressed to Graves' ophthalmopathy. CDR3s include the opening cysteine and the closing phenylalanine or tryptophan. Fields, in order: CDR3 protein, CDR3 DNA, D gene, V gene, clone size, J gene. D genes are given only for firm matches. Some rows have no size entry. The others give once, few or many, or a class for an expanded clone.

CDR3aa: CASSLRTSGGVGELFF; CDR3nt: TGTGCCAGCAGCTTGAGGACTAGCGGGGGGGTCGGGGAGCTGTTTTTT; d_gene: TRBD2; v_gene: TRBV9; abundance: many; j_gene: TRBJ2-2
CDR3aa: CASSSQGRGPSYEQYF; CDR3nt: TGTGCCAGCAGTTCCCAGGGAAGGGGGCCCTCCTACGAGCAGTACTTC; d_gene: TRBD1; v_gene: TRBV12-3/TRBV12-4; abundance: many; j_gene: TRBJ2-7
CDR3aa: CASSLEQNNEKLFF; CDR3nt: TGTGCCAGCAGCTTGGAACAGAATAATGAAAAACTGTTTTTT; d_gene: .; v_gene: TRBV5-5; abundance: many; j_gene: TRBJ1-4
CDR3aa: CASSIIGGRVGNEQFF; CDR3nt: TGTGCCAGTAGTATCATCGGGGGCAGGGTGGGCAATGAGCAGTTCTTC; d_gene: .; v_gene: TRBV19; abundance: .; j_gene: TRBJ2-1
CDR3aa: CASLSRATWGADTQYF; CDR3nt: TGTGCCAGCTTAAGCAGGGCGACGTGGGGGGCAGATACGCAGTATTTT; d_gene: .; v_gene: TRBV28; abundance: .; j_gene: TRBJ2-3
CDR3aa: CASSFRGEAGNEQFF; CDR3nt: TGTGCCAGCAGCTTTCGCGGGGAGGCGGGCAATGAGCAGTTCTTC; d_gene: .; v_gene: TRBV9; abundance: .; j_gene: TRBJ2-1
CDR3aa: CASSQTSGSWVYNEQFF; CDR3nt: TGTGCCAGCAGCCAAACTAGCGGGAGCTGGGTGTACAATGAGCAGTTCTTC; d_gene: TRBD2; v_gene: TRBV3-1; abundance: .; j_gene: TRBJ2-1
CDR3aa: CASTKISGNQPQHF; CDR3nt: TGTGCCAGCACCAAAATCTCTGGCAATCAGCCCCAGCATTTT; d_gene: .; v_gene: TRBV12-3/TRBV12-4; abundance: many; j_gene: TRBJ1-5
CDR3aa: CASSFDAEIEQFF; CDR3nt: TGTGCCAGCAGCTTCGACGCGGAGATTGAGCAGTTCTTC; d_gene: .; v_gene: TRBV7-9; abundance: many; j_gene: TRBJ2-1
CDR3aa: CASSLEEGDWDEQFF; CDR3nt: TGCGCCAGCAGCTTGGAGGAGGGGGACTGGGATGAGCAGTTCTTC; d_gene: .; v_gene: TRBV5-1; abundance: .; j_gene: TRBJ2-1
CDR3aa: CSARGVSGSADTQYF; CDR3nt: TGCAGTGCTAGAGGGGTTAGCGGGAGTGCAGATACGCAGTATTTT; d_gene: TRBD2; v_gene: TRBV20-1; abundance: many; j_gene: TRBJ2-3
CDR3aa: CASSQDTGVGTEAFF; CDR3nt: TGTGCCAGCAGCCAAGACACTGGGGTTGGCACTGAAGCTTTCTTT; d_gene: .; v_gene: TRBV3-1; abundance: many; j_gene: TRBJ1-1
CDR3aa: CASSSYGTAGNTIYF; CDR3nt: TGTGCCAGCAGCTCCTACGGCACTGCGGGAAACACCATATATTTT; d_gene: .; v_gene: TRBV7-2; abundance: many; j_gene: TRBJ1-3
CDR3aa: CASSSANQGGEPGYTF; CDR3nt: TGTGCCAGCAGCTCGGCTAACCAGGGGGGGGAACCTGGCTACACCTTC; d_gene: TRBD1; v_gene: TRBV5-8; abundance: many; j_gene: TRBJ1-2
CDR3aa: CASSVSSGITDTQYF; CDR3nt: TGTGCCAGTAGTGTCTCTAGCGGGATAACAGATACGCAGTATTTT; d_gene: TRBD2; v_gene: TRBV19; abundance: many; j_gene: TRBJ2-3
CDR3aa: CASSYRTGMNTEAFF; CDR3nt: TGTGCCAGCAGCTATAGAACAGGCATGAACACTGAAGCTTTCTTT; d_gene: .; v_gene: TRBV3-1; abundance: .; j_gene: TRBJ1-1
CDR3aa: CASSQGEQFF; CDR3nt: TGTGCCAGCAGCCAAGGGGAGCAGTTCTTC; d_gene: .; v_gene: TRBV6-2/TRBV6-3; abundance: few; j_gene: TRBJ2-1
CDR3aa: CSVAVQGLDTQYF; CDR3nt: TGCAGCGTTGCCGTACAGGGTTTAGATACGCAGTATTTT; d_gene: .; v_gene: TRBV29-1; abundance: many; j_gene: TRBJ2-3
CDR3aa: CASSQGQGASYNEQFF; CDR3nt: TGTGCCAGCAGCCAAGGACAGGGGGCCTCCTACAATGAGCAGTTCTTC; d_gene: TRBD1; v_gene: TRBV3-1; abundance: many; j_gene: TRBJ2-1
CDR3aa: CASSLQQGSYNEQFF; CDR3nt: TGTGCCAGCAGCTTACAACAGGGATCCTACAATGAGCAGTTCTTC; d_gene: .; v_gene: TRBV7-3; abundance: .; j_gene: TRBJ2-1
CDR3aa: CASSTQTGGGYGYTF; CDR3nt: TGTGCCAGCAGCACCCAGACCGGGGGCGGCTATGGCTACACCTTC; d_gene: .; v_gene: TRBV7-8; abundance: many; j_gene: TRBJ1-2
CDR3aa: CASSLIGKDTEAFF; CDR3nt: TGTGCCAGCAGCTTGATAGGGAAGGACACTGAAGCTTTCTTT; d_gene: .; v_gene: TRBV5-4; abundance: few; j_gene: TRBJ1-1
CDR3aa: CATSDPHIGLETQYF; CDR3nt: TGTGCCACCAGTGATCCCCACATCGGTTTAGAGACCCAGTACTTC; d_gene: .; v_gene: TRBV24-1; abundance: .; j_gene: TRBJ2-5
CDR3aa: CASSPQTGMGEAFF; CDR3nt: TGTGCCAGCTCACCACAGACAGGGATGGGTGAAGCTTTCTTT; d_gene: TRBD1; v_gene: TRBV18; abundance: many; j_gene: TRBJ1-1
CDR3aa: CAISESGVQAQETQYF; CDR3nt: TGTGCCATCAGTGAGTCGGGGGTACAGGCCCAAGAGACCCAGTACTTC; d_gene: .; v_gene: TRBV10-3; abundance: many; j_gene: TRBJ2-5
CDR3aa: CASSLEGGGRAGQYF; CDR3nt: TGCGCCAGCAGCTTGGAAGGTGGAGGCAGGGCGGGGCAGTACTTC; d_gene: .; v_gene: TRBV5-1; abundance: many; j_gene: TRBJ2-7
CDR3aa: CASSPRQPSGEQYF; CDR3nt: TGTGCCAGTAGCCCCCGACAGCCTAGCGGCGAGCAGTACTTC; d_gene: TRBD2; v_gene: TRBV19; abundance: many; j_gene: TRBJ2-7
CDR3aa: CGASPFEGAHEQYF; CDR3nt: TGCGGTGCTAGCCCGTTTGAGGGGGCGCACGAGCAGTACTTC; d_gene: TRBD1; v_gene: TRBV20-1; abundance: .; j_gene: TRBJ2-7
CDR3aa: CASNPSPYEQYF; CDR3nt: TGTGCCAGCAACCCTTCCCCCTACGAGCAGTACTTC; d_gene: .; v_gene: TRBV7-2; abundance: many; j_gene: TRBJ2-7
CDR3aa: CASSESGTGDEKLFF; CDR3nt: TGTGCCAGCAGTGAATCCGGGACAGGGGATGAAAAACTGTTTTTT; d_gene: TRBD1; v_gene: TRBV25-1; abundance: few; j_gene: TRBJ1-4
CDR3aa: CASAGGVTYEQYF; CDR3nt: TGTGCCAGCGCGGGAGGGGTCACCTACGAGCAGTACTTC; d_gene: TRBD2; v_gene: TRBV11-2; abundance: many; j_gene: TRBJ2-7
CDR3aa: CAIRGQGERGTEAFF; CDR3nt: TGTGCCATCAGGGGACAGGGGGAAAGGGGCACTGAAGCTTTCTTT; d_gene: TRBD1; v_gene: TRBV10-3; abundance: many; j_gene: TRBJ1-1